This TCR beta chain was documented in a study of blood T cell repertoires in COVID-19. Study at large: The United States, Italy and Spain were the sources of the acute and convalescent COVID-19 samples. The analysed material was cDNA or gDNA that came from T cells, B-cell-depleted T cells, or PBMCs.

Original processing methods: The authors estimated nucleated cell counts from reference gene primer amplification. Sequencing used immunoSEQ multiplex PCR; TCRdb keeps in-frame clones, though not all of them. V and J calls plus clone size are reproduced from that table; the DNA served to infer D and trimming. The sample has tens of thousands of clones, around 87% seen once. The germline gives CDR1 MDHEN, CDR2 SYDVKM. This CDR3 spans 16 amino acids. V dropped 7 bases and J dropped 0 bases, with 13 bases sitting between them. The sample comprised peripheral blood. The gene calls are TRBV28 and TRBJ2-6, with D tentatively TRBD2 (6 bases). This receptor was taken from a man aged 45 to 65 with active COVID-19. For the CDR3, the DNA is TGTGCCAGCACACGGGGGACTTCCTCTGGGGCCAACGTCCTGACTTTC. Translated: CASTRGTSSGANVLTF.